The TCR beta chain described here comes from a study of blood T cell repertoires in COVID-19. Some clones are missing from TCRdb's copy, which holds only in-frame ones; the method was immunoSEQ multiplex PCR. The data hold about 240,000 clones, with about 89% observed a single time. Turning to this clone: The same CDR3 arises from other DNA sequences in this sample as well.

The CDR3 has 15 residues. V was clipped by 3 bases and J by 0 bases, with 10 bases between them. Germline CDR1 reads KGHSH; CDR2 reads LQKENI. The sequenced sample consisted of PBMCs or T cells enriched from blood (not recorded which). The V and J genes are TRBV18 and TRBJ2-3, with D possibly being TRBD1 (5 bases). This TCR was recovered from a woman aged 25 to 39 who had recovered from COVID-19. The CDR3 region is CASSPGQTSTDTQYF. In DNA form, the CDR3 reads TGTGCCAGCTCACCGGGGCAGACTAGCACAGATACGCAGTATTTT.